This T cell receptor (beta chain) comes out of a study of blood T cell repertoires in COVID-19. V lost 3 bases, J lost 14 bases, and 8 bases lay in between. The CDR3 runs 11 residues. Germline V gene sequence: CDR1 MNHEY, CDR2 SVGAGI. Clones were read by immunoSEQ multiplex PCR, and TCRdb kept only the in-frame ones, dropping some. The sample records 250,000 to 300,000 clones, roughly 85% being singletons. V is TRBV6-5 and J is TRBJ1-6; D gene uncertain. The clonotype comes from a man between 45 and 60 years old with active or convalescent COVID-19. What was sequenced was peripheral blood. The CDR3 sequence: CASSYGQSLHF. The CDR3 DNA reads TGTGCCAGCAGTTATGGCCAATCCCTCCACTTT.